A selection of T cell receptor beta chains follows, all from one sample in a study of regulatory T cells in long-lasting Graves disease. TCRdb processed the multiplex PCR reads anew with MiXCR; each CDR3 protein has one entry. The data show about 370,000 distinct CDR3 sequences, roughly 15% seen once. Material: peripheral blood mononuclear cells (PBMCs), obtained at new diagnosis, from a patient treated with antithyroid drugs. These receptors were collected from a female donor with Graves disease. CDR3s include the opening cysteine and the closing phenylalanine or tryptophan. D genes are given only for firm matches. Clone size is given for some rows only: seen once, a few or many times, or a class if the clone is expanded.

>NA|TRBJ2-4|TRBV20-1|many
CSARDPGEGAPNIQYF
TGCAGTGCTAGAGATCCGGGGGAGGGGGCCCCGAACATTCAGTACTTC
>NA|TRBJ1-1|TRBV28|many
CASSFPLSRLNTEAFF
TGTGCCAGCAGTTTCCCCCTATCGAGGCTGAACACTGAAGCTTTCTTT
>NA|TRBJ1-1|TRBV29-1|few
CSVDPPQAPEAFF
TGCAGCGTCGACCCCCCACAGGCCCCAGAAGCTTTCTTT
>TRBD2|TRBJ2-1|TRBV9|few
CASSASGGVSHEQFF
TGTGCCAGCAGTGCTAGCGGGGGGGTGTCTCATGAGCAGTTCTTC
>NA|TRBJ1-5|TRBV6-1|many
CASRALRRSMSNQPQHF
TGTGCCAGCAGAGCCCTCCGGAGGTCTATGAGCAATCAGCCCCAGCATTTT
>TRBD1|TRBJ1-5|TRBV6-5|many
CASSYLGQKLYSNQPQHF
TGTGCCAGCAGTTACTTGGGACAGAAACTATATAGCAATCAGCCCCAGCATTTT
>NA|TRBJ1-2|TRBV10-3|many
CAISERIVANYGYTF
TGTGCCATCAGTGAGAGGATTGTAGCGAACTATGGCTACACCTTC
>NA|TRBJ2-1|TRBV27|many
CASSLWQASYNEQFF
TGTGCCAGCAGTTTATGGCAGGCCTCCTACAATGAGCAGTTCTTC
>TRBD1|TRBJ2-1|TRBV6-1|few
CASGTGPLNSYNEQFF
TGTGCCAGCGGGACAGGGCCTCTGAACTCCTACAATGAGCAGTTCTTC
>TRBD1|TRBJ2-2|TRBV12-3/TRBV12-4|many
CASSPPGQGTGELFF
TGTGCCAGCAGCCCTCCGGGACAGGGGACCGGGGAGCTGTTTTTT
>NA|TRBJ1-5|TRBV27|many
CASSPGAGVGNQPQHF
TGTGCCAGCTCACCGGGGGCAGGGGTGGGAAATCAGCCCCAGCATTTT
>NA|TRBJ2-5|TRBV6-2/TRBV6-3|many
CASSYSMRRQETQYF
TGTGCCAGCAGTTACTCCATGAGGCGCCAAGAGACCCAGTACTTC
>NA|TRBJ1-1|TRBV27|NA
CASSFRGDAFF
TGTGCCAGCAGTTTCCGGGGGGATGCTTTCTTT
>NA|TRBJ1-1|TRBV5-1|few
CASSFFCLRDLCMNTEAFF
TGCGCCAGCAGCTTTTTTTGCCTACGGGATCTATGCATGAACACTGAAGCTTTCTTT
>NA|TRBJ1-5|TRBV9|many
CASSVDGGPNQPQHF
TGTGCCAGCAGCGTAGATGGGGGCCCGAATCAGCCCCAGCATTTT
>TRBD1|TRBJ2-3|TRBV7-9|many
CASSSGTGGDTDTQYF
TGTGCCAGCAGTTCCGGGACAGGGGGGGACACAGATACGCAGTATTTT
>TRBD2|TRBJ2-1|TRBV12-3/TRBV12-4|NA
CASSRTREAFNEQFF
TGTGCCAGCAGTCGGACGCGGGAGGCCTTCAATGAGCAGTTCTTC
>TRBD1|TRBJ2-2|TRBV7-3|many
CASSFAGGSTGELFF
TGTGCCAGCAGCTTCGCAGGGGGCAGCACCGGGGAGCTGTTTTTT
>TRBD2|TRBJ2-3|TRBV3-1|many
CASGRASDTQYF
TGTGCCAGCGGGAGGGCCTCAGATACGCAGTATTTT
>NA|TRBJ1-1|TRBV18|many
CASSDDRNTEAFF
TGTGCCAGCTCGGACGACAGGAACACTGAAGCTTTCTTT
>TRBD2|TRBJ2-1|TRBV2|many
CASSGTSGGHEQFF
TGTGCCAGCAGTGGGACTAGCGGGGGGCATGAGCAGTTCTTC
>NA|TRBJ1-4|TRBV28|many
CASSRNRDGGEKLFF
TGTGCCAGCAGTCGAAACCGGGACGGCGGTGAAAAACTGTTTTTT
>TRBD2|TRBJ2-1|TRBV7-3|NA
CASSLGRRGGRTDNEQSF
TGTGCCAGCAGCTTAGGGCGGCGGGGCGGGAGGACGGACAATGAGCAGTCCTTC
>NA|TRBJ2-7|TRBV6-1|NA
CASSETGAGEQYF
TGTGCCAGCAGTGAAACCGGGGCGGGCGAGCAGTACTTC
>NA|TRBJ1-3|TRBV4-3|NA
CASSQALWRFPGNTIYF
TGCGCCAGCAGCCAAGCTCTGTGGAGGTTTCCTGGAAACACCATATATTTT
>TRBD1|TRBJ1-2|TRBV7-8|few
CASSSHRGPNYGYTF
TGTGCCAGCAGCTCCCACAGGGGCCCTAACTATGGCTACACCTTC
>NA|TRBJ1-1|TRBV12-3/TRBV12-4|many
CASQSGVTTEAFF
TGTGCCAGCCAGTCCGGGGTGACCACTGAAGCTTTCTTT
>NA|TRBJ2-5|TRBV29-1|many
CSVVLTEKTQYF
TGCAGCGTTGTATTGACAGAAAAGACCCAGTACTTC
>TRBD2|TRBJ2-2|TRBV12-3/TRBV12-4|NA
CASSFRLAGNTGELFF
TGTGCCAGCAGTTTCAGACTAGCGGGGAACACCGGGGAGCTGTTTTTT
>NA|TRBJ1-2|TRBV12-3/TRBV12-4|NA
CASGKQGVEGYTF
TGTGCCAGCGGGAAACAGGGAGTTGAGGGCTACACCTTC
>TRBD2|TRBJ2-1|TRBV12-3/TRBV12-4|many
CASSFPRGLAGTVHNEQFF
TGTGCCAGCAGTTTTCCCCGGGGACTAGCGGGAACCGTCCACAATGAGCAGTTCTTC
>NA|TRBJ1-2|TRBV25-1|few
CASSEPLDRRYGYTF
TGTGCCAGCAGTGAGCCCCTCGACAGGAGGTATGGCTACACCTTC
>NA|TRBJ2-3|TRBV6-1|few
CASNHPDTDTQYF
TGTGCCAGCAATCACCCGGACACAGATACGCAGTATTTT
>TRBD1|TRBJ2-1|TRBV27|many
CASSLGDRRYNEQFF
TGTGCCAGCAGTTTAGGGGACAGGCGATACAATGAGCAGTTCTTC
>TRBD1|TRBJ1-1|TRBV10-3|many
CAISGDRGRVEAFF
TGTGCCATCAGTGGGGACAGAGGAAGGGTTGAAGCTTTCTTT
>TRBD1|TRBJ2-2|TRBV4-3|many
CASSRPGQMNTGELFF
TGCGCCAGCAGCCGACCGGGACAGATGAACACCGGGGAGCTGTTTTTT
>TRBD1|TRBJ1-2|TRBV4-1|many
CASSQAGGEGYTF
TGCGCCAGCAGCCAAGCAGGGGGCGAGGGCTACACCTTC
>TRBD1|TRBJ1-3|TRBV6-1|NA
CATGTALSPGNTIYF
TGTGCCACCGGGACAGCTTTATCTCCTGGAAACACCATATATTTT
>NA|TRBJ1-3|TRBV12-3/TRBV12-4|many
CASKPVGGGTGNTIYF
TGTGCCAGCAAACCGGTTGGAGGGGGTACTGGAAACACCATATATTTT
>NA|TRBJ2-3|TRBV5-5|many
CASSPRADVKGTDTQYF
TGTGCCAGCAGCCCCCGGGCCGACGTGAAGGGGACAGATACGCAGTATTTT
>NA|TRBJ2-7|TRBV7-6|many
CASSLVGGQNYEQYF
TGTGCCAGCAGCTTAGTGGGGGGCCAGAACTACGAGCAGTACTTC
>NA|TRBJ2-2|TRBV12-3/TRBV12-4|many
CASSPYNTGELFF
TGTGCCAGCAGTCCTTATAACACCGGGGAGCTGTTTTTT
>TRBD1|TRBJ1-1|TRBV20-1|many
CSARDSRTGNTEAFF
TGCAGTGCTAGAGATAGCAGGACAGGGAACACTGAAGCTTTCTTT
>NA|TRBJ1-1|TRBV20-1|many
CSVAGFEAGDLKNTEAFF
TGCAGTGTCGCCGGTTTCGAGGCAGGCGACCTAAAAAACACTGAAGCTTTCTTT
>TRBD1|TRBJ1-1|TRBV12-5|many
CASGPGTVNTEAFF
TGTGCTAGTGGTCCAGGGACAGTGAACACTGAAGCTTTCTTT
>TRBD2|TRBJ2-1|TRBV7-9|once
CASSLAPGLAGAPYEQFF
TGTGCCAGCAGCTTAGCGCCGGGACTAGCAGGGGCCCCCTATGAGCAGTTCTTC
>NA|TRBJ1-2|TRBV27|few
CASSSGSLQEDGYTF
TGTGCCAGCAGTTCAGGGTCACTTCAAGAGGATGGCTACACCTTC
>TRBD2|TRBJ2-5|TRBV6-1|many
CASSPLGGKETQYF
TGTGCCAGCAGCCCGTTGGGAGGGAAAGAGACCCAGTACTTC